This is a list of T cell receptor beta chains from one sample in a study of cytomegalovirus exposure and HLA in healthy donors. Assay: immunoSEQ multiplex PCR; the TCRdb copy retains only in-frame clones and omits some. The sample has 90,000 to 95,000 clones; 65% to 85% are singletons. The sequenced sample consisted of PBMCs. The receptors stem from a girl under 10 years old in good health and CMV-seropositive. Each CDR3 is given with its conserved first and last residue. The D gene is left open where the match is weak. Where a row states a size, it is once, few, many or the class of an expanded clone; other rows omit it.

>TRBJ1-2|.|TRBD1|TRBV7-9
TGTGCCAGCAGGCCTACAGGGGCCTATGGCTACACCTTC
CASRPTGAYGYTF
>TRBJ2-2|.|TRBD1|TRBV18
TGTGCCAGCTCACCGGGACAGAGCCCCGGGGAGCTGTTTTTT
CASSPGQSPGELFF
>TRBJ2-5|.|TRBD2|TRBV30
TGTGCCTGGAGCTCGTGGGGGGGTGAGACCCAGTACTTC
CAWSSWGGETQYF
>TRBJ1-2|.|TRBD1|TRBV30
TGTGCCTGGAGCCTACAGGGGGCGGAAGGCTACACCTTC
CAWSLQGAEGYTF
>TRBJ1-1|.|.|TRBV4-3
TGCGCCAGCAGCCAACACCCGTTAGAGGGAACTGAAGCTTTCTTT
CASSQHPLEGTEAFF
>TRBJ1-1|.|.|TRBV25-1
TGTGCCAGCAGTGAATGGGGGGTTAAGAACACTGAAGCTTTCTTT
CASSEWGVKNTEAFF
>TRBJ1-5|.|TRBD1|TRBV28
TGTGCCAGCAGTTTAGAGACTAGGACAGGCGGTCAGCCCCAGCATTTT
CASSLETRTGGQPQHF
>TRBJ1-2|.|TRBD1|TRBV6-5
TGTGCCAGCAGGGACAGGGGAGATGGCTACACCTTC
CASRDRGDGYTF
>TRBJ2-4|.|.|TRBV5-1
TGCGCCAGCAGCTTGGAAGCTAGCCGATTAGCCAAAAACATTCAGTACTTC
CASSLEASRLAKNIQYF
>TRBJ1-2|.|.|TRBV6-5
TGTGCCAGCAGTTACTCCCCGGGACTGATTAACTATGGCTACACCTTC
CASSYSPGLINYGYTF
>TRBJ2-5|once|.|TRBV7-7
TGTGCCAGCAGCTTAGGGACCTTCGGAGGAGAGACCCAGTACTTC
CASSLGTFGGETQYF
>TRBJ1-2|.|.|TRBV19
TGTGCCAGTAGTATTTTCCCGTCTGGCTACACCTTC
CASSIFPSGYTF
>TRBJ1-5|.|.|TRBV4-1
TGCGCCAGCAGCCAAGATGCGGGGCTTAATCAGCCCCAGCATTTT
CASSQDAGLNQPQHF
>TRBJ2-7|.|TRBD2|TRBV6-1
TGTGCCAGCAGTGAGAGGGGTCCTAGCGGGGTTCTCTACGAGCAGTACTTC
CASSERGPSGVLYEQYF
>TRBJ2-3|.|TRBD2|TRBV5-8
TGTGCCAGCAGCTTGGGACTAGCATCTAGCACAGATACGCAGTATTTT
CASSLGLASSTDTQYF
>TRBJ2-7|.|.|TRBV18
TGTGCCAGCTCACCACGCGCCGACAAGTACGAGCAGTACTTC
CASSPRADKYEQYF
>TRBJ2-6|few|TRBD2|TRBV25-1
TGTGCCAGCAGTGCCGTGACTAGCAGCTCTGGGGCCAACGTCCTGACTTTC
CASSAVTSSSGANVLTF
>TRBJ2-7|.|TRBD2|TRBV14
TGTGCCAGCAGCCAGGGACTAGCCGGGTTTGCCGAGCAGTACTTC
CASSQGLAGFAEQYF
>TRBJ1-5|once|TRBD1|TRBV5-8
TGTGCCAGCAGCTTGGCCGGGACAGGGGCATTTTGGGAGCCCCAGCATTTT
CASSLAGTGAFWEPQHF
>TRBJ1-5|.|.|TRBV28
TGTGCCAGCAACACTATGACGCCCCAGCATTTT
CASNTMTPQHF
>TRBJ2-7|.|.|TRBV6-6
TGTGCCAGCAGTTCCCTCACAGGCGCCTACGAGCAGTACTTC
CASSSLTGAYEQYF
>TRBJ2-7|.|.|TRBV5-1
TGCGCCAGCAGCTCAGGCAGGGTCTCCTACGAGCAGTACTTC
CASSSGRVSYEQYF
>TRBJ1-2|.|TRBD1|TRBV5-1
TGCGCCAGCAGCCCGGGACAGGGGGCGCGAGTAGATGGCTACACCTTC
CASSPGQGARVDGYTF
>TRBJ1-1|.|.|TRBV5-4
TGTGCCAGCAGCTTGGTGTTCAATTCTGAAGCTTTCTTT
CASSLVFNSEAFF
>TRBJ2-2|.|TRBD2|TRBV2
TGTGCCAGCAGTTGGACTAGCGGGACGGCCGGGGAGCTGTTTTTT
CASSWTSGTAGELFF
>TRBJ2-1|.|TRBD2|TRBV6-1
TGTGCCAGCAGTGAATTAAGGACTAGCGGGAACAATGAGCAGTTCTTC
CASSELRTSGNNEQFF
>TRBJ2-1|.|.|TRBV25-1
TGTGCCAGCAGTGAATCAACATTCCGCGGATCCTACAATGAGCAGTTCTTC
CASSESTFRGSYNEQFF
>TRBJ1-1|.|.|TRBV9
TGTGCCAGCAGCGTAGTTGGGGGCGAACTGAGGACAACGGAAGCTTTCTTT
CASSVVGGELRTTEAFF
>TRBJ2-5|.|.|TRBV11-2
TGTGCCAGCAGCAGCACCGAAGAGACCCAGTACTTC
CASSSTEETQYF
>TRBJ2-1|few|TRBD2|TRBV6-4
TGTGCCAGCGCCGAGACTAGCGGGAGTGTCAATGAGCAGTTCTTC
CASAETSGSVNEQFF
>TRBJ1-3|once|.|TRBV6-1
TGTGCCAGCATAGCCCGGGATTTTGGAAACACCATATATTTT
CASIARDFGNTIYF
>TRBJ2-1|few|.|TRBV11-2
TGTGCCAGCAGCTACCTTACAGGGGGGGGTTCCTACAATGAGCAGTTCTTC
CASSYLTGGGSYNEQFF
>TRBJ2-5|.|TRBD2|TRBV28
TGTGCCAGCAGTTTCTTCCTACTAGCGGGACAAGAGACCCAGTACTTC
CASSFFLLAGQETQYF
>TRBJ2-2|.|.|TRBV6-5
TGTGCCAGCAGTAGGGACACGTCCCCCTCCGGGGAGCTGTTTTTT
CASSRDTSPSGELFF
>TRBJ2-7|.|.|TRBV5-1
TGCGCCAGCAGCTTGGTTAGGGGATACGAGCAGTACTTC
CASSLVRGYEQYF
>TRBJ2-2|.|TRBD2|TRBV7-9
TGTGCCAGCAGCTTAATCCCGGGAGGACTTACCGGGGAGCTGTTTTTT
CASSLIPGGLTGELFF
>TRBJ1-2|.|.|TRBV4-1
TGCGCCAGCAGCCAAGATTTACGACACGACTACACCTTC
CASSQDLRHDYTF
>TRBJ2-2|.|.|TRBV7-2
TGTGCCAGCAGCTTTAGTTTGCGGGCGAACACCGGGGAGCTGTTTTTT
CASSFSLRANTGELFF
>TRBJ1-4|.|.|TRBV10-3
TGTGCCATCCGCTCAGGGGACCCTGCTCTCGCTGAAAAACTGTTTTTT
CAIRSGDPALAEKLFF
>TRBJ2-3|.|TRBD2|TRBV18
TGTGCCAGCTCACTACAGGGACTAGCGTACAGCGATACGCAGTATTTT
CASSLQGLAYSDTQYF
>TRBJ1-1|once|.|TRBV30
TGTGCCTGGAGTAGTAGATTTGAAGCTTTCTTT
CAWSSRFEAFF
>TRBJ2-1|.|TRBD1|TRBV18
TGTGCCAGCTCACCCCCCCGGGACAGGGGGTATCAGTTCTTC
CASSPPRDRGYQFF
>TRBJ2-3|.|TRBD1|TRBV29-1
TGCAGCGTTGGGGGACAGTTTATTTTCACAGATACGCAGTATTTT
CSVGGQFIFTDTQYF
>TRBJ2-7|.|TRBD2|TRBV28
TGTGCCAGCAGTACCGGACTAGCGGGCGCCTACGAGCAGTACTTC
CASSTGLAGAYEQYF
>TRBJ1-5|.|TRBD1|TRBV6-6
TGTGCCAGCAGGACAGGGGAAAATCAGCCCCAGCATTTT
CASRTGENQPQHF
>TRBJ1-2|.|TRBD1|TRBV5-1
TGCGCCAGCAGCTTTGGGGAGACAGGGTCTAACTATGGCTACACCTTC
CASSFGETGSNYGYTF
>TRBJ1-5|.|.|TRBV30
TGTGCCTGGAGTGGGGGGGGTCAGCCCCAGCATTTT
CAWSGGGQPQHF
>TRBJ2-7|.|TRBD1|TRBV5-6
TGTGCCAGCAGCTTTACAGGGGTCGAGCAGTACTTC
CASSFTGVEQYF
>TRBJ2-2|.|.|TRBV28
TGTGCCAGCAGTTTCAGGGTTGTCACCGGGGAGCTGTTTTTT
CASSFRVVTGELFF
>TRBJ2-7|.|.|TRBV29-1
TGCAGCGTCGACGGAGGCGCCGAGCAGTACTTC
CSVDGGAEQYF
>TRBJ2-1|.|TRBD2|TRBV7-2
TGTGCCACCAGGGAGGGACTAGCGGGAGTTCATGAGCAGTTCTTC
CATREGLAGVHEQFF
>TRBJ2-2|few|.|TRBV10-3
TGTGCCATCAGTGAGGCAGCGGAAAACACCGGGGAGCTGTTTTTT
CAISEAAENTGELFF
>TRBJ1-2|.|TRBD1|TRBV7-2
TGTGCCAGCAGCTTAGGGGGACAGGGAGTCGGGGGCTACACCTTC
CASSLGGQGVGGYTF
>TRBJ2-5|.|.|TRBV7-9
TGTGCCAGCAGCTTTATAGCAAAGACCCAGTACTTC
CASSFIAKTQYF
>TRBJ2-1|.|.|TRBV25-1
TGTGCCAGCAGTGAGAGCGGTGAGCAGTTCTTC
CASSESGEQFF
>TRBJ2-3|.|TRBD2|TRBV5-1
TGCGCCAGCAGCTTTTTACTGCCGGGACTAGCGGTTTCGGATACGCAGTATTTT
CASSFLLPGLAVSDTQYF
>TRBJ1-5|.|TRBD1|TRBV19
TGTGCCAGTAGTTTCCAGGGGGCTTATCAGCCCCAGCATTTT
CASSFQGAYQPQHF
>TRBJ2-7|.|.|TRBV12-2
TGTGCAAGTCGCCAGAGACTAGCGGGAGAGAGCCGTAACGAGCAGTACTTC
CASRQRLAGESRNEQYF
>TRBJ1-1|.|.|TRBV7-9
TGTGCCAGCAGCTTAGATAGCTGGCATAGTGGACTGTTGAACACTGAAGCTTTCTTT
CASSLDSWHSGLLNTEAFF